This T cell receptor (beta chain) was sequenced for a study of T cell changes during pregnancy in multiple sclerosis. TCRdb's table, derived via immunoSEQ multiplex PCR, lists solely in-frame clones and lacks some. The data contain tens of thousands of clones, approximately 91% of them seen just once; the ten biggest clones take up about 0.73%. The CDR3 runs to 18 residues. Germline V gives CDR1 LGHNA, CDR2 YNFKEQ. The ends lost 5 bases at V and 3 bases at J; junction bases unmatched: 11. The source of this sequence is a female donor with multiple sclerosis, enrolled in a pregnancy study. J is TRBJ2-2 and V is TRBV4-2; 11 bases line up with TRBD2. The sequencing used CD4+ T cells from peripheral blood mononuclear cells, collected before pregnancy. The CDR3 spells CASSSRLAGGGYTGELFF. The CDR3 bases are TGTGCCAGCAGCTCAAGGCTAGCGGGGGGAGGTTACACCGGGGAGCTGTTTTTT.